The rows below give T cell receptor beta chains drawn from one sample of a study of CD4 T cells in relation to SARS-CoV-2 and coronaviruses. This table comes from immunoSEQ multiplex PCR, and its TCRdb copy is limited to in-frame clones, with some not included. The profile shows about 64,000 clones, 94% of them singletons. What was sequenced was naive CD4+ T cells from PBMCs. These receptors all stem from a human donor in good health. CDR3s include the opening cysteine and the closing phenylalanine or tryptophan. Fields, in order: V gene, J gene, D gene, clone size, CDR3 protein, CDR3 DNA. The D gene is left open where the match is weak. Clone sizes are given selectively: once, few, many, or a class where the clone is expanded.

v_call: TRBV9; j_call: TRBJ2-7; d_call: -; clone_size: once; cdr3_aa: CASSVDLSYEQYF; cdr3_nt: TGTGCCAGCAGCGTAGATCTCTCCTACGAGCAGTACTTC
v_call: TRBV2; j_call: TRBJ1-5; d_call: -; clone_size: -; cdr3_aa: CASLTRRGDQPQHF; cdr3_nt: TGTGCCAGCTTGACAAGGAGGGGCGATCAGCCCCAGCATTTT
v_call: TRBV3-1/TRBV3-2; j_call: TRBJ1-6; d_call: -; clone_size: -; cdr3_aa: CASSQEGRALHF; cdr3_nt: TGTGCCAGCAGCCAAGAAGGTCGAGCCCTCCACTTT
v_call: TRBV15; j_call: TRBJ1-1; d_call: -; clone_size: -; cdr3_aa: CATSRNRGRNTEAFF; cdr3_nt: TGTGCCACCAGCAGAAATCGAGGGAGGAACACTGAAGCTTTCTTT
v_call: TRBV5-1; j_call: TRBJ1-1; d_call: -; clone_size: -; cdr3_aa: CASSLAPDRTNTEAFF; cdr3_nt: TGCGCCAGCAGCTTGGCCCCTGACAGAACGAACACTGAAGCTTTCTTT
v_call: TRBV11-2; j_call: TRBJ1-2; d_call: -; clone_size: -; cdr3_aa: CASSLVASYGYTF; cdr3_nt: TGTGCCAGCAGCTTAGTGGCCAGCTATGGCTACACCTTC
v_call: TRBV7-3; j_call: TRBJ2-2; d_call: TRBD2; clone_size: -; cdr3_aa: CASSSGLAGVHGELFF; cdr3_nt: TGTGCCAGCAGCTCGGGACTAGCGGGAGTTCACGGGGAGCTGTTTTTT
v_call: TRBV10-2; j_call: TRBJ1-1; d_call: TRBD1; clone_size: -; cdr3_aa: CASRFGQGNTEAFF; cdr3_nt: TGCGCCAGCAGATTCGGACAGGGAAACACTGAAGCTTTCTTT
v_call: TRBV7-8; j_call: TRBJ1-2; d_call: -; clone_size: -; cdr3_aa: CASGGGPYGYTF; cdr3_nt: TGTGCCAGCGGGGGGGGGCCCTATGGCTACACCTTC
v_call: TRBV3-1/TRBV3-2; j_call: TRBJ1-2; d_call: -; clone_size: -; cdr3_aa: CASSRDMDYGYTF; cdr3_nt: TGTGCCAGCAGCCGGGACATGGACTATGGCTACACCTTC
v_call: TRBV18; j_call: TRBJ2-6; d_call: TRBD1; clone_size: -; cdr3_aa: CASSPAGTGGSGANVLTF; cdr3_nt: TGTGCCAGCTCACCGGCCGGGACAGGAGGATCTGGGGCCAACGTCCTGACTTTC
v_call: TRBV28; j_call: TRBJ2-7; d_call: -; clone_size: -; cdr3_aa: CASSYADGSYEQYF; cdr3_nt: TGTGCCAGCAGTTATGCGGACGGTTCCTACGAGCAGTACTTC
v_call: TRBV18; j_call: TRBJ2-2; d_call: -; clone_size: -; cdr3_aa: CASSSGAGQNTGELFF; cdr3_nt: TGTGCCAGCTCAAGTGGGGCGGGACAGAACACCGGGGAGCTGTTTTTT
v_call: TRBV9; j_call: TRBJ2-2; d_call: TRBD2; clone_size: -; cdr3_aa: CASSVSTSGGELFF; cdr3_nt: TGTGCCAGCAGCGTCTCGACTAGCGGCGGGGAGCTGTTTTTT
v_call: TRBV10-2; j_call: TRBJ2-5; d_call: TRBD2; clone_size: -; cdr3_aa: CASSVAGGARETQYF; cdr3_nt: TGCGCCAGCAGTGTCGCGGGAGGGGCGAGAGAGACCCAGTACTTC
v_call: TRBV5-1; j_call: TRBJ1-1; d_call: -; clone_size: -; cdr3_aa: CASSSPGPLKNTEAFF; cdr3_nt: TGCGCCAGCAGCTCTCCGGGCCCCTTGAAGAACACTGAAGCTTTCTTT
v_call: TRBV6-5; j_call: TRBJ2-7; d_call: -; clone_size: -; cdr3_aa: CASFEPNSYEQYF; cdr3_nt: TGTGCCAGCTTCGAGCCCAACTCCTACGAGCAGTACTTC
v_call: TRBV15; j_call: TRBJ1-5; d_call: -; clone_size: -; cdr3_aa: CATRSGTQPQHF; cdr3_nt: TGTGCCACCAGATCTGGCACCCAGCCCCAGCATTTT
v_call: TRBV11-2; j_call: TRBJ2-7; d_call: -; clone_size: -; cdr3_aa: CASSLSLGGYEQYF; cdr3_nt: TGTGCCAGCAGCTTAAGTTTAGGGGGATACGAGCAGTACTTC
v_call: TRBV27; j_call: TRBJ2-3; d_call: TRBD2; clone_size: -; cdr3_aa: CASKRASGFTDTQYF; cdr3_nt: TGTGCCAGCAAGCGGGCTAGCGGTTTCACAGATACGCAGTATTTT
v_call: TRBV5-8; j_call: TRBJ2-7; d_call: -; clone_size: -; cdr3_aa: CASSRAGYSYEQYF; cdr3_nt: TGTGCCAGCAGCCGGGCGGGGTACTCCTACGAGCAGTACTTC
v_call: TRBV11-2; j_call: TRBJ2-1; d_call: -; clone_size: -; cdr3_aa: CASNGGSSYNEQFF; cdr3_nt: TGTGCCAGCAATGGGGGGAGCTCCTACAATGAGCAGTTCTTC
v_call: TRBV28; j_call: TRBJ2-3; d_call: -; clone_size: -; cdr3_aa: CASGRSTDTQYF; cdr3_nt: TGTGCCAGCGGTCGCTCCACAGATACGCAGTATTTT
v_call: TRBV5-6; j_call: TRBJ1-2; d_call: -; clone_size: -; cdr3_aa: CASSLEGRNYGYTF; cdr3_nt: TGTGCCAGCAGCTTGGAGGGCAGGAACTATGGCTACACCTTC
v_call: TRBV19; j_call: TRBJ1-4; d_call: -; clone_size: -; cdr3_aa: CASSIITASTNEKLFF; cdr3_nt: TGTGCCAGTAGTATCATCACGGCTTCAACTAATGAAAAACTGTTTTTT
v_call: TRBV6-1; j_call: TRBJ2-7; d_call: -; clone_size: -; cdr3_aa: CASSLLGYEQYF; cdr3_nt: TGTGCCAGCAGTCTACTAGGCTACGAGCAGTACTTC
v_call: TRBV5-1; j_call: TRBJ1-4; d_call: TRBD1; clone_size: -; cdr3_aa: CASSLDRGREKLFF; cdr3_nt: TGCGCCAGCAGCTTGGACAGGGGGCGAGAAAAACTGTTTTTT
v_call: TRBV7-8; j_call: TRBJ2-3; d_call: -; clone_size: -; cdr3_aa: CASSLRQSTDTQYF; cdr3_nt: TGTGCCAGCAGCTTACGGCAGTCCACAGATACGCAGTATTTT
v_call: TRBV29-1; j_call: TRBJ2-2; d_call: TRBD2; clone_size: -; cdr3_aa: CSVELVRGVGSGELFF; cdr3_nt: TGCAGCGTTGAGTTGGTCCGGGGGGTGGGGTCCGGGGAGCTGTTTTTT
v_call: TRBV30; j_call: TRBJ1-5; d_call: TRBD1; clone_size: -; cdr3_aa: CAWSGQGPYSNQPQHF; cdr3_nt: TGTGCCTGGAGTGGACAGGGGCCTTATAGCAATCAGCCCCAGCATTTT
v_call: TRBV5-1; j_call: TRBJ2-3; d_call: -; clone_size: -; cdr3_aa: CATRLGTGADTQYF; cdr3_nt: TGCGCCACCCGACTCGGGACCGGGGCAGATACGCAGTATTTT
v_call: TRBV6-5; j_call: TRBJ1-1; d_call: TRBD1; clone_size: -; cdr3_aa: CASIAGGGGNTEAFF; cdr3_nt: TGTGCCAGCATCGCAGGGGGCGGGGGCAACACTGAAGCTTTCTTT
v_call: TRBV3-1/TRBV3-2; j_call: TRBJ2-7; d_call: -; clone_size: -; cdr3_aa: CASSQAERSYEQYF; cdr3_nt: TGTGCCAGCAGCCAAGCTGAGCGTTCCTACGAGCAGTACTTC
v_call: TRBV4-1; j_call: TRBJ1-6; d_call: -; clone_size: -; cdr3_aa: CASSQDRGNSPLHF; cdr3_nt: TGCGCCAGCAGCCAAGACAGGGGTAATTCACCCCTCCACTTT
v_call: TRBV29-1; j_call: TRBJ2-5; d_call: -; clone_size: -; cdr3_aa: CSADYETQYF; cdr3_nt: TGCAGCGCCGATTATGAGACCCAGTACTTC
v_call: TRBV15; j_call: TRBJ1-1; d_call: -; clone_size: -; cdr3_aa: CATSRDGFGTEAFF; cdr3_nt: TGTGCCACCAGCAGAGATGGGTTTGGGACTGAAGCTTTCTTT
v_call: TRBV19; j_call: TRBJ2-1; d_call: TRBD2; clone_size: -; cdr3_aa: CASTPRGRTSGIRLGEQFF; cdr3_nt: TGTGCCAGTACTCCTCGGGGTAGGACTAGCGGGATTCGACTTGGTGAGCAGTTCTTC
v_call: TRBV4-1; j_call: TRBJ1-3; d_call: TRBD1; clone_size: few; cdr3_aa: CASSRGARDRGVGNTIYF; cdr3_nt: TGCGCCAGCAGCCGGGGAGCACGGGACAGGGGGGTGGGAAACACCATATATTTT
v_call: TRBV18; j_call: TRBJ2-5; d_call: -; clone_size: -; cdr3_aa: CASSPLPGGLEGTQYF; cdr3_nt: TGTGCCAGCTCACCATTACCCGGCGGCCTGGAGGGGACCCAGTACTTC
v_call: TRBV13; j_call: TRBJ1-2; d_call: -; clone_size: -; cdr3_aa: CASSLVQGNYGYTF; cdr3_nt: TGTGCCAGCAGCTTAGTTCAGGGCAACTATGGCTACACCTTC
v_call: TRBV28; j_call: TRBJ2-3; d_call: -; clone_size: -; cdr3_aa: CASSSGGRARGTDTQYF; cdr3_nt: TGTGCCAGCAGTTCCGGGGGGCGCGCCAGGGGCACAGATACGCAGTATTTT
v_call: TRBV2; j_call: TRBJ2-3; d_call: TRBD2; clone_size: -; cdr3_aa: CASSGVGLAGAIDTQYF; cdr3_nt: TGTGCCAGCAGCGGAGTGGGGCTAGCGGGAGCAATAGATACGCAGTATTTT
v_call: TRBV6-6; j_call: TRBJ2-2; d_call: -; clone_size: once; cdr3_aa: CASSSSRSTGELFF; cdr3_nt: TGTGCCAGCAGTTCGTCGCGAAGCACCGGGGAGCTGTTTTTT
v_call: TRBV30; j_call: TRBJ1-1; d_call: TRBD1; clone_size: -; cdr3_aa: CAWTKGARNTEAFF; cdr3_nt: TGTGCCTGGACCAAGGGGGCGCGGAACACTGAAGCTTTCTTT
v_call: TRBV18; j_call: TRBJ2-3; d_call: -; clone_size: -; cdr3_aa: CASSPRETPDSDTQYF; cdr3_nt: TGTGCCAGCTCACCACGTGAGACGCCGGACTCAGATACGCAGTATTTT
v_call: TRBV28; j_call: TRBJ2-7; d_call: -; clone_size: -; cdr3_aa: CASSSWTSSYEQYF; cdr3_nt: TGTGCCAGCAGCTCCTGGACATCTTCCTACGAGCAGTACTTC
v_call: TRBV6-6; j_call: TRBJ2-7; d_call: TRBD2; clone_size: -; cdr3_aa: CASSYSAGGAYEQYF; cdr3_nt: TGTGCCAGCAGTTATAGCGCGGGAGGGGCCTACGAGCAGTACTTC
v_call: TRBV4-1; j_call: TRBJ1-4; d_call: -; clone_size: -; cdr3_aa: CASSTRATNEKLFF; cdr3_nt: TGCGCCAGCAGTACCAGGGCAACTAATGAAAAACTGTTTTTT
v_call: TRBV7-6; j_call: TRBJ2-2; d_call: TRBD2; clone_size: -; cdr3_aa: CASSPTSGSLVGELFF; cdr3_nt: TGTGCCAGCAGCCCGACTAGCGGGAGCCTTGTCGGGGAGCTGTTTTTT
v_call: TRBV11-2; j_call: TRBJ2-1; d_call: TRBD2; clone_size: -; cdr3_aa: CASNKLASPLYNEQFF; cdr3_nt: TGTGCCAGCAACAAACTAGCGTCCCCGCTCTACAATGAGCAGTTCTTC
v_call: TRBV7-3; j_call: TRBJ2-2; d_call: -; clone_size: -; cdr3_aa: CASSSTSKTGELFF; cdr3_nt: TGTGCCAGCAGCTCCACGTCTAAAACCGGGGAGCTGTTTTTT
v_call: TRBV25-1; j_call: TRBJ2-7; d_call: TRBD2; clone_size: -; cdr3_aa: CASRSFSGVQYF; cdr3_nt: TGTGCCAGCAGATCGTTTAGCGGGGTGCAGTACTTC
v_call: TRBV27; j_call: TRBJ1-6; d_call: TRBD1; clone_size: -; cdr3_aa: CASSTGTAYNSPLHF; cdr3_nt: TGTGCCAGCAGTACCGGGACAGCGTATAATTCACCCCTCCACTTT
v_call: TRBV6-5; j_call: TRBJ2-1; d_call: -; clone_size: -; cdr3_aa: CASSYSDLGGGEQFF; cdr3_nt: TGTGCCAGCAGTTACTCGGACCTAGGGGGAGGTGAGCAGTTCTTC
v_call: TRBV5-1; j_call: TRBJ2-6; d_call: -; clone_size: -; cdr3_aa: CASSLGGSSGANVLTF; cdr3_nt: TGCGCCAGCAGCTTAGGGGGAAGCTCTGGGGCCAACGTCCTGACTTTC
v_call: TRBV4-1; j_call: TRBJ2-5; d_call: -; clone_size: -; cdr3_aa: CASSQGGTPETQYF; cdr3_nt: TGCGCCAGCAGCCAAGGAGGAACTCCTGAGACCCAGTACTTC
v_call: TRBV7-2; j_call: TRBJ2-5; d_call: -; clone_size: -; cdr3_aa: CASSLGQQETQYF; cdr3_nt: TGTGCCAGCAGCTTAGGACAGCAAGAGACCCAGTACTTC
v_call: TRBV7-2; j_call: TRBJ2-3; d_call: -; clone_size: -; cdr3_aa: CASSLGFGDTQYF; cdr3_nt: TGTGCCAGCAGCTTAGGGTTCGGTGATACGCAGTATTTT
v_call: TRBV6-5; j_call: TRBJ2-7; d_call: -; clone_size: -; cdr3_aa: CASSSISSNSYEQYF; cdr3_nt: TGTGCCAGCAGTTCGATCTCGTCGAACTCCTACGAGCAGTACTTC
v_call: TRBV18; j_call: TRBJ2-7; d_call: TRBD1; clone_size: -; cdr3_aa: CASSQLGQGGYEQYF; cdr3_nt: TGTGCCAGCTCACAACTAGGACAGGGGGGGTACGAGCAGTACTTC